The 23 T cell receptor beta chains in this list originate from one sample, sequenced in a study of OX40 agonist ivuxolimab in advanced cancers. TCRdb keeps only in-frame clones here, not all; method: immunoSEQ multiplex PCR. Here the sample spans more than 25,000 clones, about 86% being singletons. The sample was CD4+ or CD8+ T cells sorted from blood, taken in a trial of the OX40 agonist ivuxolimab. The receptors stem from an adult with an advanced solid tumor such as melanoma, head and neck, liver or kidney cancer.

The chain recombines TRBV30 with TRBJ2-2, with D possibly matching TRBD2 (5 bases). With 6 bases removed from V and 6 bases from J, the gap between germline ends came to 20 bases. The CDR3 spans 15 residues. Germline CDR1 GTSNPN, CDR2 SVGIG (reference sequence). This chain's CDR3 is CACPAPRGSAGELFF. The CDR3 coding sequence is TGTGCCTGTCCCGCCCCCCGGGGTAGTGCCGGGGAGCTGTTTTTT.

The CDR3 DNA is TGTGCCAGCAGCTTAGGGCCAGGACATTCTTCCTACGAGCAGTACTTC. Amino acids: CASSLGPGHSSYEQYF. The chain is built from TRBV7-2 and TRBJ2-7; D possibly corresponds to TRBD1 (5 bases). Germline loops: CDR1 SGHTA, CDR2 FQGNSA. The CDR3 runs to 16 residues. Trimming removed 1 base at V and 1 base at J, with 14 bases between.

The chain combines TRBV7-9 with TRBJ1-2; D gene ambiguous. V was pared by 2 bases and J by 13 bases, with 14 bases between. Germline lookup yields CDR1 SEHNR and CDR2 FQNEAQ (reference sequence). This CDR3 has 12 residues. CDR3 sequence (DNA): TGTGCCAGCAGCTTAAACAGCCTCATCTTCACCTTC. Its translation: CASSLNSLIFTF.

The chain is built from TRBV11-3 and TRBJ2-3, with D perhaps TRBD2 (5 bases). The germline gives CDR1 SGHNT, CDR2 YENEEA. CDR3 length equals 16 residues. V lost 3 bases and J lost 1, with 14 bases in between. The CDR3 is CASSFVGLARTDTQYF. DNA for the CDR3: TGTGCCAGCAGCTTCGTCGGGCTAGCTCGCACAGATACGCAGTATTTT.

V is TRBV19 and J is TRBJ2-7; no definite D call. The V gene lost 2 bases and the J gene lost 6 bases, with 17 bases spanning the gap. Germline values: CDR1 LNHDA, CDR2 SQIVND (reference sequence). This CDR3 comprises 15 residues. CDR3 DNA: TGTGCCAGTAGTATATGGGGTGACCTGCTCGGCGAGCAGTACTTC. This sequence encodes CASSIWGDLLGEQYF. The whole variable domain, remainder taken from reference TRBV19 and TRBJ2-7, is DGGITQSPKYLFRKEGQNVTLSCEQNLNHDAMYWYRQDPGQGLRLIYYSQIVNDFQKGDIAEGYSVSREKKESFPLTVTSAQKNPTAFYLCASSIWGDLLGEQYFGPGTRLTVT.

The rearrangement uses TRBV2 and TRBJ2-1, with TRBD2 matching over 7 bases. CDR1 SNHLY and CDR2 FYNNEI come from the germline V gene. The junction had 9 bases not matched to a gene; V was cut back by 2 bases and J by 8 bases. The CDR3 length is 15 residues. The CDR3 loop reads CASSELAGVAYEQFF. The CDR3 region has the DNA TGTGCCAGCAGTGAACTCGCGGGAGTAGCTTATGAGCAGTTCTTC. Drawing the rest from reference TRBV2 and TRBJ2-1, the complete variable domain is EPEVTQTPSHQVTQMGQEVILRCVPISNHLYFYWYRQILGQKVEFLVSFYNNEISEKSEIFDDQFSVERPDGSNFTLKIRSTKLEDSAMYFCASSELAGVAYEQFFGPGTRLTVL.

The chain links TRBV5-6 to TRBJ2-1; no reliable D call. This CDR3 has 15 amino acids. Germline assignment: CDR1 SGHDT and CDR2 YYEEEE. V was pared by 4 bases and J by 7 bases, with 18 bases between. The CDR3 here is CASSLVASSVNEQFF. Here the CDR3 DNA reads TGTGCCAGCAGCCTAGTCGCCTCTTCCGTTAATGAGCAGTTCTTC.

Regarding this clone: Its ends do not fully match the called genes, so a read error is possible. The chain employs TRBV10-3 and TRBJ2-3; 9 bases map to TRBD1. Germline CDR1 reads ENHRY; CDR2 reads SYGVKD. The CDR3 consists of 14 residues. As DNA, the CDR3 is TGTGCCATCGGTGAGGACAGGGGCGTATATACGCAGTATTTT. Translated: CAIGEDRGVYTQYF.

The rearrangement joins TRBV4-1 to TRBJ2-7, with unresolved D. Trimming removed 1 base at V and 1 base at J, with 11 bases between. The CDR3 has 15 amino acids. The germline V gene encodes CDR1 MGHRA and CDR2 YSYEKL. The CDR3 coding sequence is TGCGCCAGCAGCCAAGGTATTACTCGATCCTACGAGCAGTACTTC. Translation: CASSQGITRSYEQYF.

A note on this clone: Different DNA sequences within this sample yield the same CDR3. DNA for the CDR3: TGTGCCAGCAGCTCGGGACTAGCGGGGTCATCCTACAATGAGCAGTTCTTC. As protein: CASSSGLAGSSYNEQFF. This chain joins TRBV7-9 and TRBJ2-1; TRBD2 matches 13 bases. The length of the CDR3 is 17 residues. The junction had 4 bases not matched to a gene; V was cut back by 4 bases and J by 1 base. Germline loops: CDR1 SEHNR, CDR2 FQNEAQ (reference sequence).

This clone ranks as medium-sized. V and J are TRBV30 and TRBJ2-7; the match to TRBD2 covers 8 bases. The CDR3 runs to 13 residues. With 7 bases clipped from V and 5 bases from J, the junction kept 10 bases outside the gene matches. CDR1 and CDR2 (germline): GTSNPN, SVGIG (reference sequence). CDR3: CAYSGLVGDEQYF. DNA of the CDR3: TGTGCCTATTCGGGACTAGTCGGCGACGAGCAGTACTTC.

The V and J genes are TRBV11-3 and TRBJ2-1, with D unresolved. The germline gives CDR1 SGHNT, CDR2 YENEEA. Trimming shortened V by 4 bases and J by 4 bases, and 11 bases separated the two germline ends. This CDR3 has 14 amino acids. The CDR3 protein is CASSSPLGYNEQFF. The CDR3 coding sequence is TGTGCCAGCAGCTCCCCTTTGGGGTACAATGAGCAGTTCTTC.

The chain links TRBV4-2 to TRBJ2-2; 7 nucleotides match TRBD2. Losses at the gene ends were 2 bases for V and 3 bases for J; bases not matched to a gene: 6. The CDR3 consists of 16 residues. Germline V lookup: CDR1 LGHNA, CDR2 YNFKEQ. The CDR3, as DNA: TGTGCCAGCAGCCAACCTCTTGGGGGGGACACCGGGGAGCTGTTTTTT. It yields the protein CASSQPLGGDTGELFF.

J is TRBJ2-1 and V is TRBV10-1; 14 nucleotides agree with TRBD2. The CDR3 consists of 17 residues. Per the germline V gene, CDR1 is WNHNN and CDR2 is SYGVQD (reference sequence). Germline trimming cut 3 bases from V and 7 bases from J; bases unmatched to any gene: 8. The CDR3 is CASSEGPGLAGVNEQFF. The CDR3 nucleotides read TGCGCCAGCAGTGAAGGACCGGGACTAGCGGGAGTAAATGAGCAGTTCTTC.

This clone was seen only a few times. The V and J genes are TRBV4-2 and TRBJ1-1; D gene uncertain. With 4 bases removed from V and 7 bases from J, the gap between germline ends came to 16 bases. The germline V gene encodes CDR1 LGHNA and CDR2 YNFKEQ. This CDR3 region has 14 residues. CDR3: CASSPAEAGHEAFF. In nucleotides, the CDR3 is TGTGCCAGCAGCCCAGCCGAGGCAGGCCATGAAGCTTTCTTT.

The rearrangement uses TRBV5-1 and TRBJ1-3; 9 bases are shared with TRBD1. Germline values: CDR1 SGHRS, CDR2 YFSETQ. Germline trimming cut 2 bases from V and 6 bases from J; bases unmatched to any gene: 9. This CDR3 contains 16 residues. This CDR3 is CASSFRTGTGKNTIYF. Here the CDR3 DNA reads TGCGCCAGCAGCTTCCGCACCGGGACAGGGAAAAACACCATATATTTT.

This chain links TRBV9 with TRBJ2-1; 7 bases fit TRBD2. CDR1 SGDLS and CDR2 YYNGEE come from the germline V gene. V shed 0 bases and J 2 bases; nucleotides not matched to a gene: 2. The CDR3 consists of 15 residues. CDR3 region: CASSVGGSAYNEQFF. The CDR3 nucleotides read TGTGCCAGCAGCGTAGGCGGGAGCGCCTACAATGAGCAGTTCTTC.

The genes are TRBV11-2 and TRBJ2-1; TRBD1 matches at 7 bases. Unmatched junction bases numbered 9, after V lost 1 base and J lost 3 bases. The length of the CDR3 is 17 residues. Germline loops: CDR1 SGHAT, CDR2 FQNNGV. CDR3 protein: CASSLGPGTDNYNEQFF. DNA for the CDR3: TGTGCCAGCAGCTTAGGGCCTGGGACAGACAACTACAATGAGCAGTTCTTC.

The chain carries TRBV7-2 and TRBJ2-2; D is perhaps TRBD1 or TRBD2 (5 bases each). CDR1 is SGHTA and CDR2 is FQGNSA in the germline V gene. Deletions cut 5 bases from V and 5 bases from J, with 21 bases between. CDR3 length: 17 amino acids. CDR3 residues: CASSPSFRGYYTGELFF. CDR3 nucleotide sequence: TGTGCCAGCAGCCCCTCTTTCCGGGGCTATTATACCGGGGAGCTGTTTTTT.

The chain uses TRBV5-4 and TRBJ1-4, with no clear D. Germline V gene lookup returns CDR1 SGHNT and CDR2 YYREEE (reference sequence). V was trimmed by 0 bases and J by 1 base, leaving 10 bases between them. The CDR3 runs 16 residues. CDR3 DNA sequence: TGTGCCAGCAGCTTGGGTCGGGCCAAAACTAATGAAAAACTGTTTTTT. It specifies CASSLGRAKTNEKLFF. The full variable domain, completed using reference TRBV5-4 and TRBJ1-4, is ETGVTQSPTHLIKTRGQQVTLRCSSQSGHNTVSWYQQALGQGPQFIFQYYREEENGRGNFPPRFSGLQFPNYSSELNVNALELDDSALYLCASSLGRAKTNEKLFFGSGTQLSVL.

This clone has more than one count but fewer than ten. V is TRBV10-3 and J is TRBJ1-5; 8 bases fit TRBD1. J lost 0 bases, V lost 6 bases, and 19 bases had no gene match. Germline V lookup: CDR1 ENHRY, CDR2 SYGVKD. The CDR3 extends over 20 amino acids. CDR3 loop: CAISRVPPSGGRFSNQPQHF. The CDR3 coding sequence is TGTGCCATCAGCCGGGTCCCTCCATCAGGGGGCCGGTTTAGCAATCAGCCCCAGCATTTT.

The gene calls are TRBV28 and TRBJ1-2, with D uncertain. Trimming took off 3 bases at V and 3 bases at J, with 11 bases between the two ends. This CDR3 has 14 residues. CDR1 and CDR2 (germline): MDHEN, SYDVKM. CDR3 nucleotide sequence: TGTGCCAGCAGTTTTGGTGCAGGATACTATGGCTACACCTTC. Translating it yields CASSFGAGYYGYTF.

This clone qualifies as hyperexpanded. The chain combines TRBV2 with TRBJ2-7; D is unresolved. The CDR3 extends over 13 amino acids. Germline V gene lookup returns CDR1 SNHLY and CDR2 FYNNEI. Trimming left V 3 bases short and J 4 bases short, with 10 bases between. CDR3 sequence reads: CASSDYMRYEQYF. CDR3 nucleotides: TGTGCCAGCAGTGATTACATGAGATACGAGCAGTACTTC.